Shown below are 10 T cell receptor beta chains from a single sample sequenced in a study of B cell selection in AIRE deficiency. Profiled with immunoSEQ multiplex PCR; TCRdb holds only in-frame clones, not every one. The table lists about 23,000 clones, around 97% of them singletons. Sorting defined conventional CD4 T cells as CD4+CD127+. Input material: conventional CD4+ T cells sorted from PBMCs. Receptor source: a human donor with AIRE deficiency.

The rearrangement joins TRBV7-2 to TRBJ2-3; D is unresolved. This CDR3 has 12 amino acids. V lost 4 bases to trimming and J lost 8 bases, with 10 bases between them. Looked up from germline, CDR1 is SGHTA and CDR2 is FQGNSA. The CDR3 protein is CASSSFWGTQYF. The CDR3 coding sequence is TGTGCCAGCAGCTCCTTTTGGGGTACGCAGTATTTT.

The gene calls are TRBV4-3 and TRBJ1-1; D is uncertain. The CDR3 totals 15 residues. Trimming left V 1 base short and J 0 bases short, with 9 bases between. Germline CDR1 reads LGHNA; CDR2 reads YSLEER. In DNA, the CDR3 is TGCGCCAGCAGCCAAGTACCTGGATTGAACACTGAAGCTTTCTTT. It yields the protein CASSQVPGLNTEAFF.

The chain links TRBV4-2 to TRBJ2-1, with TRBD2 identical over 9 bases. From germline, CDR1 is LGHNA and CDR2 YNFKEQ. CDR3 length: 21 residues. V gave up 4 bases and J gave up 2 bases; unmatched junction bases: 21. For the CDR3, the DNA is TGTGCCAGCAGCCGTTACGCCCGCCTAGCGGGATTGGACGATACCTACAATGAGCAGTTCTTC. Its protein product is CASSRYARLAGLDDTYNEQFF.

J is TRBJ2-3 and V is TRBV4-2; D call uncertain. The germline V gene has CDR1 LGHNA and CDR2 YNFKEQ. This CDR3 is 15 amino acids long. V was clipped by 0 bases and J by 5 bases, with 12 bases between them. CDR3 DNA sequence: TGTGCCAGCAGCCAAGATTGGGCTAGGGTAGATACGCAGTATTTT. This gives the protein CASSQDWARVDTQYF.

CDR3 sequence: CAWSVLETQYF. The CDR3, as DNA: TGTGCCTGGAGTGTACTTGAGACCCAGTACTTC. V and J are TRBV30 and TRBJ2-5, with D uncertain. Trimming removed 0 bases from V and 5 bases from J, with 4 bases in between. This CDR3 spans 11 amino acids. In germline, CDR1 is GTSNPN, CDR2 SVGIG (reference sequence). The full variable domain, with the rest looked up from reference TRBV30 and TRBJ2-5, is SQTIHQWPATLVQPVGSPLSLECTVEGTSNPNLYWYRQAAGRGLQLLFYSVGIGQISSEVPQNLSASRPQDRQFILSSKKLLLSDSGFYLCAWSVLETQYFGPGTRLLVL.

The chain recombines TRBV6-5 with TRBJ1-2; D is undetermined. Trimming removed 0 bases at V and 2 bases at J, with 10 bases between. This CDR3 has 15 amino acids. The germline V gene encodes CDR1 MNHEY and CDR2 SVGAGI. CDR3 sequence (DNA): TGTGCCAGCAGTTACTCCAACTCAGGAAACTATGGCTACACCTTC. Protein product: CASSYSNSGNYGYTF.

This clone was counted a few times. The chain recombines TRBV4-1 with TRBJ2-1; 10 bases agree with TRBD2. Looked up from germline, CDR1 is MGHRA and CDR2 is YSYEKL. J was trimmed by 3 bases and V by 1 base; bases with no gene match: 3. The CDR3 covers 16 residues. The DNA for the CDR3 is TGCGCCAGCAGCCAAGGTGTAGCGGGAGGCTACAATGAGCAGTTCTTC. Protein: CASSQGVAGGYNEQFF.

This chain joins TRBV28 and TRBJ1-4; possibly TRBD1 for D (6 bases). The CDR3 contains 16 residues. Looked up from germline, CDR1 is MDHEN and CDR2 is SYDVKM. The ends were cut back, 5 bases at V and 8 bases at J, with 21 bases in the middle. The CDR3 coding sequence is TGTGCCAGCAGTCGACTGGGAAAGGGGGTCGGGGAAAAACTGTTTTTT. Translating it yields CASSRLGKGVGEKLFF.

The chain is built from TRBV6-5 and TRBJ2-5, with a possible D match to TRBD2 (5 bases). The J call may be mistaken, given a closer DNA end match to TRBJ2-7. Per germline, CDR1 MNHEY and CDR2 SVGAGI. The CDR3 runs to 16 residues. CDR3 nucleotide sequence: TGTGCCAGCAGTTACTCGAAGGTTCGGGGCTCCTACGAGCAGTACTTC. Translation: CASSYSKVRGSYEQYF.

J is TRBJ1-1 and V is TRBV30; D remains unclear. This CDR3 has 13 amino acids. V was clipped by 0 bases and J by 5 bases, with 10 bases between them. Germline V CDR1 and CDR2: GTSNPN, SVGIG (reference sequence). CDR3 bases: TGTGCCTGGAGTGTAAGTACGGGAACTGAAGCTTTCTTT. This gives the protein CAWSVSTGTEAFF.